The 22 T cell receptor beta chains below all came from one sample that was sequenced in a study of CD8+ T cells in alopecia areata. Investigators isolated RNA and reverse transcribed it into cDNA to act as the sequencing template. Clones were read by immunoSEQ multiplex PCR, and TCRdb kept only the in-frame ones, dropping some. The data contain under 150,000 clones, 45% to 65% of them seen just once; the ten biggest clones take up approximately 3.1%. Specified treatment: oral pan-JAK inhibitor, 5-10 mg twice daily. Material: CD4+ T cells sorted from blood, obtained at week 24, from a patient treated with tofacitinib. The receptors stem from a human donor with alopecia areata.

The chain carries TRBV15 and TRBJ1-5; D remains unclear. The CDR3 extends over 13 amino acids. The V gene's germline CDR1 is LNHNV and CDR2 YYDKDF (reference sequence). V gave up 0 bases and J gave up 7 bases, with 7 bases separating them. CDR3 sequence: CATSRDQEQPQHF. The CDR3 DNA sequence: TGTGCCACCAGCAGAGATCAGGAGCAGCCCCAGCATTTT.

The V gene is TRBV5-1, the J gene TRBJ2-1, with TRBD1 identical over 8 bases. Germline CDR1 is SGHRS and CDR2 is YFSETQ. The CDR3 is made up of 17 amino acids. J gave up 5 bases and V 5 bases, and 15 bases lay outside the gene matches. The CDR3 sequence is CASSQPRTGKMDNEQFF. Written as DNA, the CDR3 is TGCGCCAGCAGTCAACCTCGGACAGGGAAAATGGACAATGAGCAGTTCTTC.

The chain is built from TRBV7-2 and TRBJ2-3; D remains unclear. Trimming pared 5 bases from V and 5 bases from J, leaving 11 bases between. The germline CDR1 and CDR2 sequences are SGHTA and FQGNSA. The CDR3 extends over 13 amino acids. In nucleotides, the CDR3 is TGTGCCAGCAGCGCATGGGCGATAGATACGCAGTATTTT. Amino acids: CASSAWAIDTQYF.

This chain connects TRBV6-6 to TRBJ1-2; D call uncertain. Germline CDR1 and CDR2: MNHNY and SVGAGI (reference sequence). The length of the CDR3 is 14 residues. The ends were cut back, 5 bases at V and 1 base at J, with 11 bases in the middle. CDR3 protein: CASSAGGLNYGYTF. The CDR3 region has the DNA TGTGCCAGCAGTGCCGGCGGGCTTAACTATGGCTACACCTTC.

The gene calls are TRBV5-1 and TRBJ2-2; a weak D match, TRBD1 (6 bases). Germline CDR1 is SGHRS and CDR2 is YFSETQ. CDR3 length: 15 amino acids. Between the trimmed V and J ends, which lost 4 bases and 4 bases, there was a span of 14 bases. The CDR3 DNA reads as TGCGCCAGCAGCCCCCGGACAGACAGCACCGGGGAGCTGTTTTTT. This gives the protein CASSPRTDSTGELFF.

The CDR3 DNA reads as TGTGCCAGCAGCTTAAGGTTCGCGGGACAGGAGAACACTGAAGCTTTCTTT. Translation: CASSLRFAGQENTEAFF. This chain connects TRBV11-2 to TRBJ1-1, with 8 bases aligning to TRBD1. The CDR3 totals 17 residues. From germline, CDR1 is SGHAT and CDR2 FQNNGV. V shed 2 bases, J shed 1 base, and the junction held 9 bases outside the gene matches.

The gene calls are TRBV4-2 and TRBJ2-3; the match to TRBD1 covers 7 bases. The V segment lost 5 bases and the J segment 0 bases; nucleotides outside the gene matches: 5. CDR1 and CDR2 (germline): LGHNA, YNFKEQ. The CDR3 consists of 15 residues. The CDR3 bases are TGTGCCAGCAGCTCCTCGACAGGGAGCACAGATACGCAGTATTTT. Translated: CASSSSTGSTDTQYF.

The chain joins TRBV7-9 to TRBJ2-7; D unresolved. The germline CDR1 and CDR2 sequences are SEHNR and FQNEAQ (reference sequence). V gave up 5 bases and J gave up 5 bases, with 7 bases separating them. The length of the CDR3 is 11 residues. The CDR3 DNA reads TGTGCCAGCAGCCCGTCTAACGAGCAGTACTTC. This gives the protein CASSPSNEQYF.

The chain has TRBV7-9 and TRBJ2-1, with 7 bases identical to TRBD2. The trim removed 2 bases at V and 6 bases at J, leaving 13 bases unmatched. There are 17 residues in the CDR3. Germline CDR1 SEHNR, CDR2 FQNEAQ (reference sequence). Here the CDR3 DNA reads TGTGCCAGCAGCTTAAACCCGGTCGGGACTAAAACCAATGAGCAGTTCTTC. As protein: CASSLNPVGTKTNEQFF.

The V and J genes are TRBV29-1 and TRBJ1-2; D unresolved. Trimming removed 6 bases at V and 2 bases at J, with 10 bases between. The CDR3 is 12 amino acids. CDR1 SQVTM and CDR2 ANQGSEA come from the germline V gene. CDR3 loop: CSVMDGNYGYTF. The DNA for the CDR3 is TGCAGCGTGATGGACGGAAACTATGGCTACACCTTC.

This clone has just a few counts. The rearrangement joins TRBV30 to TRBJ1-2, with D unclear. This CDR3 has 13 amino acids. From germline, CDR1 is GTSNPN and CDR2 SVGIG (reference sequence). Trimming took 3 bases from V and 2 from J, leaving 10 bases between them. The CDR3 spells CAWRGFPNYGYTF. For the CDR3, the DNA is TGTGCCTGGAGAGGGTTTCCCAACTATGGCTACACCTTC.

A few counts support this clone. The gene calls are TRBV6-5 and TRBJ1-6; D remains ambiguous. Germline CDR1 MNHEY, CDR2 SVGAGI. The ends were cut back, 7 bases at V and 0 bases at J, with 7 bases in the middle. The CDR3 runs to 14 residues. CDR3 residues: CASTRSSYNSPLHF. As DNA, the CDR3 is TGTGCCAGCACCCGGAGCTCCTATAATTCACCCCTCCACTTT.

This clone was seen more than once but under ten times. The chain uses TRBV29-1 and TRBJ2-5; D may match TRBD1 or TRBD2 (6 bases each). This CDR3 contains 13 residues. The germline V gene encodes CDR1 SQVTM and CDR2 ANQGSEA. Trimming took off 8 bases at V and 3 bases at J, with 16 bases between the two ends. Written as DNA, the CDR3 is TGCAGCACAGGCCGGGGGCCCAAAGAGACCCAGTACTTC. Residues: CSTGRGPKETQYF. Full variable domain (rest looked up from reference TRBV29-1 and TRBJ2-5): SAVISQKPSRDICQRGTSLTIQCQVDSQVTMMFWYRQQPGQSLTLIATANQGSEATYESGFVIDKFPISRPNLTFSTLTVSNMSPEDSSIYLCSTGRGPKETQYFGPGTRLLVL.

The chain uses TRBV5-5 and TRBJ2-7, with D unclear. The CDR3 totals 16 residues. Germline V gene sequence: CDR1 SGHKS, CDR2 YYEKEE (reference sequence). V was cut by 6 bases and J by 1 base, with 20 bases left in between. This chain's CDR3 is CASNSRTSASSYEQYF. The CDR3 coding sequence is TGTGCCAGCAACTCCCGTACGTCGGCCAGTTCCTACGAGCAGTACTTC.

This chain uses TRBV6-5 with TRBJ2-5, with D uncertain. CDR1 and CDR2 (germline): MNHEY, SVGAGI. V gave up 6 bases and J gave up 3 bases, with 8 bases separating them. The CDR3 has 12 amino acids. CDR3 loop: CASRSAEETQYF. The CDR3 bases are TGTGCCAGCAGAAGCGCCGAAGAGACCCAGTACTTC.

V and J are TRBV7-8 and TRBJ2-1; 7 bases map to TRBD1. Germline V gives CDR1 SGHVS, CDR2 FQNEAQ. The J segment lost 8 bases and the V segment lost 10 bases, leaving 14 bases of the junction unmatched. The CDR3 is made up of 14 amino acids. For the CDR3, the DNA is TGTGCCACCCAACGGACAGGAAGCAATTATGAGCAGTTCTTC. This encodes CATQRTGSNYEQFF.

The chain carries TRBV5-4 and TRBJ2-5; D unclear. Trimming pared 2 bases from V and 1 base from J, leaving 6 bases between. The CDR3 has 13 residues. CDR1 SGHNT and CDR2 YYREEE come from the germline V gene (reference sequence). This CDR3 reads CASSLVAQETQYF. The CDR3 DNA reads as TGTGCCAGCAGCTTAGTGGCCCAAGAGACCCAGTACTTC.

This rearrangement joins TRBV9 to TRBJ1-2, with 7 bases that match TRBD1. Germline trimming cut 4 bases from V and 2 bases from J; bases unmatched to any gene: 8. The CDR3 is 15 amino acids. Germline V lookup: CDR1 SGDLS, CDR2 YYNGEE. The chain's CDR3 is CASSPLWTGNYGYTF. The CDR3 DNA follows: TGTGCCAGCAGCCCCCTATGGACAGGAAACTATGGCTACACCTTC. The entire variable domain, with the rest obtained from reference TRBV9 and TRBJ1-2, is as follows: DSGVTQTPKHLITATGQRVTLRCSPRSGDLSVYWYQQSLDQGLQFLIQYYNGEERAKGNILERFSAQQFPDLHSELNLSSLELGDSALYFCASSPLWTGNYGYTFGSGTRLTVV.

In DNA form, the CDR3 reads TGTGCCAGCTCACTGGAAACCGCACTGTTTTTT. Translation: CASSLETALFF. The V gene is TRBV18, the J gene TRBJ1-4; D gene unclear. V was cut by 4 bases and J by 13 bases, with 10 bases left in between. In germline, CDR1 is KGHSH, CDR2 LQKENI. This CDR3 spans 11 amino acids.

The table lists this clone with a few counts. In the same sample, other DNA sequences code for this CDR3. V usage is TRBV30 and J usage is TRBJ1-5; D ambiguous. Germline values: CDR1 GTSNPN, CDR2 SVGIG (reference sequence). Trimming pared 0 bases from V and 4 bases from J, leaving 13 bases between. CDR3 length equals 15 residues. This chain's CDR3 is CAWSVRGGSNQPQHF. Written as DNA, the CDR3 is TGTGCCTGGAGTGTACGAGGAGGGTCAAATCAGCCCCAGCATTTT.

The rearrangement joins TRBV6-5 to TRBJ1-2, with TRBD1 identical over 8 bases. The CDR3 totals 13 residues. Trimming took 5 bases from V and 8 from J; bases not matched to a gene: 7. Looked up from germline, CDR1 is MNHEY and CDR2 is SVGAGI. CDR3: CASSTTGARGYTF. The CDR3 coding sequence is TGTGCCAGCAGTACGACAGGGGCCAGGGGCTACACCTTC.

The V call is TRBV2, the J call TRBJ2-5, with D possibly being TRBD2 (6 bases). This CDR3 contains 12 residues. Germline V lookup: CDR1 SNHLY, CDR2 FYNNEI. The V and J ends lost 7 bases and 2 bases respectively, with 8 bases between them. The CDR3 spells CASTGEQETQYF. DNA for the CDR3: TGTGCCAGCACGGGGGAACAAGAGACCCAGTACTTC.